This T cell receptor (beta chain) was retrieved from a study of T cells in Graves' hyperthyroidism and ophthalmopathy. TCR beta CDR3 regions were amplified from RNA. The TCR CDR3 was amplified in a first-round RT-PCR using the HTBI primer set. TCRdb ran MiXCR on the multiplex PCR reads and lists one entry per CDR3 protein. The data contain more than 500,000 distinct CDR3 sequences, 15% to 20% of them singletons. This clonotype was recorded many times. With 3 bases clipped from V and 0 bases from J, the junction kept 6 bases outside the gene matches. CDR1 is DFQATT, CDR2 SNEGSKA, per germline (reference sequence). This CDR3 has 16 residues.

This TCR derives from a woman under 40 with Graves' ophthalmopathy. The V gene is TRBV20-1, the J gene TRBJ2-5, with 11 bases identical to TRBD2. Sequencing input: blood. The DNA of the CDR3 is TGCAGTGCTAGCGAGACTAGCGGGACATACCAAGAGACCCAGTACTTC. Protein sequence: CSASETSGTYQETQYF.